The 3 T cell receptor beta chains below were found in one sample sequenced in a study of T cell responses to AZD1222 COVID-19 vaccine. The method was immunoSEQ multiplex PCR; TCRdb's version includes in-frame clones alone and lacks a portion of them. The data hold over 130,000 clones, with about 93% observed a single time. The sample in question was peripheral blood, obtained on day 0 of AZD1222 vaccination. The receptors derive from an adult in good health.

The rearrangement joins TRBV4-3 to TRBJ1-5; D gene unclear. V lost 4 bases and J lost 5, with 12 bases in between. From germline, CDR1 is LGHNA and CDR2 YSLEER. The CDR3 sequence is 14 residues long. In DNA, the CDR3 is TGCGCCAGCAGCCTTTCTCCAGGCGATCAGCCCCAGCATTTT. This codes for CASSLSPGDQPQHF.

As to this clone: One end of the junction is discordant with germline, which a read error may explain. This sequence joins TRBV2 and TRBJ2-3; 8 bases are shared with TRBD1. CDR3 length: 16 residues. Looked up from germline, CDR1 is SNHLY and CDR2 is FYNNEI. CDR3 coding DNA: TGTGCCAGCAGTGACAGGGGGCAAATTGGAGGGAATTCCGTGGTTTTT. Amino acids: CASSDRGQIGGNSVVF.

The count of this clone is one. This rearrangement joins TRBV10-2 to TRBJ1-6; D is undetermined. V was clipped by 0 bases and J by 11 bases, with 5 bases between them. Germline CDR1 and CDR2: WSHSY and SAAADI. This CDR3 has 12 residues. The CDR3 sequence: CASSESPTPLHF. The CDR3 DNA reads as TGCGCCAGCAGTGAGTCGCCGACACCCCTCCACTTT.